Here is one TCR beta chain with its context. This specimen comes from a study of blood T cell repertoires in COVID-19. Study overall: Samples of COVID-19 (acute and convalescent) were obtained from the United States, Italy and Spain.

The germline V gene encodes CDR1 SGHTA and CDR2 FQGNSA. Trimming took 5 bases from V and 3 from J; bases not matched to a gene: 8. The CDR3 is 16 residues long. Libraries were prepared by immunoSEQ multiplex PCR; TCRdb keeps only in-frame clonotypes and omits some of them. The sample yields approximately 210,000 clones, 94% seen once. The sequenced material came from peripheral blood. This TCR came from a young man with COVID-19, enrolled during active disease. The gene calls are TRBV7-2 and TRBJ2-1; 9 positions match TRBD2. CDR3 residues: CASSPDSGGLYNEQFF. The CDR3 coding sequence is TGTGCCAGCAGCCCTGATAGCGGGGGCCTCTACAATGAGCAGTTCTTC.